The present T cell receptor beta chain was sequenced within a study of blood T cell repertoires in COVID-19 (dated by TCRdb to 2020 to 2021). Turning to the overall study: Samples from collaborators originated in the United States, Italy and Spain and spanned both the acute and convalescent phases of COVID-19. The material from the prospective study consisted of cDNA or gDNA derived from T cells, B-cell-depleted T cells, or PBMCs. The repertoires were released in a freely available public database intended as a resource for research on the immune response to SARS-CoV-2. The dataset comprised deeply sampled blood TCRbeta repertoires from subjects exposed to, actively infected with, or recovered from COVID-19. Where available, HLA class I and class II types were obtained from metadata supplied by the sample provider rather than from assay-based typing. Nearly every sample came with metadata listing a de-identified subject ID, COVID-19 status, age in years and sex. Samples came from the ongoing ImmuneRACE study (first 160 participants) plus 1,254 subjects from 6 global collaborators. Beyond this particular receptor, the publication reports: The amount of clinical and demographic metadata varied by source and participant and was provided uncurated.

There are 15 amino acids in the CDR3, from cysteine to phenylalanine inclusive. The CDR3 DNA has 45 bases and is translated from base 1. Looking up the germline V gene yields CDR1 SGHRS and CDR2 YFSETQ. V is trimmed back by 0 bases and J by 5 bases, and the junction contains 6 bases that no gene match accounts for. The collaborating institutions used their own protocols to collect whole blood in K2EDTA tubes. For TCRbeta analysis, collaborator samples were shipped as frozen whole blood, as isolated PBMCs, or as DNA extracted from either sample type. Comments on this clone: What this receptor recognizes is not known. Base qualities were left out, and no much larger clone turns up one base away.

TCRbeta CDR3 regions were amplified from genomic DNA using the immunoSEQ Assay, a bias-controlled multiplex PCR. In the source study's methods: The number of nucleated cells in each sample was estimated by amplification of reference gene primers within the assay. To quantify the absolute abundance of each unique TCRbeta CDR3 rearrangement, sequence reads were collapsed and filtered. For each sample, productive Simpson clonality was calculated by taking the square root of Simpson's diversity index across productive rearrangements. Imported from immuneACCESS, the table was reduced by TCRdb to in-frame sequences with V and J called. These copies leave out some clones; in studies compared against another copy, an unresolved V gene accounts for under half, and the cause of the remainder is not known. For V, J and clone size, that table is used; D and trimming come from the DNA. The sample data list 110,000 to 150,000 clones, and 88% of these were observed just once. The ten largest clones represent 1.5% of the sample.

The clonotype originates from a woman aged 55-70 years with acute or convalescent COVID-19. Sequencing was performed on peripheral blood. Recombination connected TRBV5-1 to TRBJ2-5; a stretch of 8 junction bases matches TRBD1. Here the CDR3 is given as CASSLASTGVETQYF. The sequence in DNA is TGCGCCAGCAGCTTGGCCTCGACAGGGGTGGAGACCCAGTACTTC.